This T cell receptor (beta chain) was retrieved from a study of control samples from healthy donors and cancer patients. TCRdb's copy holds only in-frame clones and misses some; the assay was immunoSEQ multiplex PCR. The sample includes roughly 64,000 clones, just over 90% of them seen just once. A single count supports this clone. In germline, CDR1 is SGHRS, CDR2 YFSETQ. Trimming cost V 6 bases and J 6 bases; bases outside gene matches: 10. CDR3 size: 15 residues. Sequencing input: PBMCs. This clonotype originated in a woman aged 45-60 years with colorectal cancer. The chain uses TRBV5-1 and TRBJ2-1, with TRBD2 matching over 9 bases. CDR3 amino acids: CASTDLAGVTNEQFF. The CDR3 DNA is TGCGCCAGCACCGATTTAGCGGGGGTTACCAATGAGCAGTTCTTC.